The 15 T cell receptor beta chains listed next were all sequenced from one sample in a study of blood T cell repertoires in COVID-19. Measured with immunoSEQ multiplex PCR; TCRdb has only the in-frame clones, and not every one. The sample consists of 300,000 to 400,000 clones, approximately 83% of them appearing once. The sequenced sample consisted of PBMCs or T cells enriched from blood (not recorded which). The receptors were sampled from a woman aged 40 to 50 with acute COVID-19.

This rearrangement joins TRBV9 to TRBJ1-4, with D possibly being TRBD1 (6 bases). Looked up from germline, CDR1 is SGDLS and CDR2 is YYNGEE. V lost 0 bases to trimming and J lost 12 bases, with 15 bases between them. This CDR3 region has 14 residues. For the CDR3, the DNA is TGTGCCAGCAGCGTAGAGGCCACCTCAGGGGAACTGTTTTTT. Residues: CASSVEATSGELFF. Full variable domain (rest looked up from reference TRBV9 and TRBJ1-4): DSGVTQTPKHLITATGQRVTLRCSPRSGDLSVYWYQQSLDQGLQFLIQYYNGEERAKGNILERFSAQQFPDLHSELNLSSLELGDSALYFCASSVEATSGELFFGSGTQLSVL.

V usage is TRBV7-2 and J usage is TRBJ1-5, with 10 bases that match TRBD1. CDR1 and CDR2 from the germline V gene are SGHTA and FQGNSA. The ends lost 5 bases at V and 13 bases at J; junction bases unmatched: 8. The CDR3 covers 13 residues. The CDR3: CASSPQTGGSQHF. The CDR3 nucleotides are TGTGCCAGCAGCCCCCAGACAGGGGGCTCACAGCATTTT.

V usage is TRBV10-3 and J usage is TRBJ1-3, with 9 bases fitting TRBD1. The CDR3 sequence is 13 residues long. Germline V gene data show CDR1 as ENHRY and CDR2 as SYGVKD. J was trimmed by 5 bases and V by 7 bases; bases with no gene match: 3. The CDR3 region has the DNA TGTGCCATCATGGGACAGGGAAGAAACACCATATATTTT. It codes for CAIMGQGRNTIYF.

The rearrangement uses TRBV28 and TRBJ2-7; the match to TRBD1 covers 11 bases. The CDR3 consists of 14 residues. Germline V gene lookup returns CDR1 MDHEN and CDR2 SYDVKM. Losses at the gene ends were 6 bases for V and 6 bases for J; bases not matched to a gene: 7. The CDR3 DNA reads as TGTGCCAGCAGCCCGGACAGGGGGCCTTTCGAGCAGTACTTC. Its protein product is CASSPDRGPFEQYF.

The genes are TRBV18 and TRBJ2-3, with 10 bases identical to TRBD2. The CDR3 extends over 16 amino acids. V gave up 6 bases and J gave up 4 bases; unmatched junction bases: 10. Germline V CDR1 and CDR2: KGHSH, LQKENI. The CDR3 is CASSTIPSGGADTQYF. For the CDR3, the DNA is TGTGCCAGCTCGACCATTCCTAGCGGGGGTGCAGATACGCAGTATTTT.

The CDR3 sequence is CASSYGQGNQPQHF. As DNA, the CDR3 is TGTGCCAGCAGCTATGGACAGGGAAATCAGCCCCAGCATTTT. The chain combines TRBV28 with TRBJ1-5, with TRBD1 matching over 8 bases. Germline V gene lookup returns CDR1 MDHEN and CDR2 SYDVKM. The CDR3 has 14 amino acids. V was pared by 6 bases and J by 4 bases, with 5 bases of the junction left unmatched.

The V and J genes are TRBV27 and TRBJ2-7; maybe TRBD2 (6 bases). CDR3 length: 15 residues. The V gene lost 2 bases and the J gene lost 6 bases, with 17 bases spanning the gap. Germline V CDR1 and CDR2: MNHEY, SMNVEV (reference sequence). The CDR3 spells CASSLNPGLRSEQYF. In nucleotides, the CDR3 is TGTGCCAGCAGTTTAAACCCGGGACTCCGGAGCGAGCAGTACTTC.

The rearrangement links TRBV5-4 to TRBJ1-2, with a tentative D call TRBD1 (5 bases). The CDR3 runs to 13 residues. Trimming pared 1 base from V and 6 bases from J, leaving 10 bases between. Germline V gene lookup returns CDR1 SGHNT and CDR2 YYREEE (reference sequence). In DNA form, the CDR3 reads TGTGCCAGCAGCTTGATCAGGGCGGATGGCTACACCTTC. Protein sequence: CASSLIRADGYTF.

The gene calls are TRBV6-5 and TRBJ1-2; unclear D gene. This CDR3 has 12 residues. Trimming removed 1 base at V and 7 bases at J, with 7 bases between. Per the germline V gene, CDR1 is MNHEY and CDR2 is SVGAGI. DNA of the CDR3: TGTGCCAGCAGTTACTGGTCCGGTGGCTACACCTTC. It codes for CASSYWSGGYTF.

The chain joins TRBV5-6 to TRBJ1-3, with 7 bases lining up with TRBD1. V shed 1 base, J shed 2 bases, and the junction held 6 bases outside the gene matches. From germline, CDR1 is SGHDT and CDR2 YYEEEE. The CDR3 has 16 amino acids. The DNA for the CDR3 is TGTGCCAGCAGCTTGCGACAGGGCCGCGCTGGAAACACCATATATTTT. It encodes CASSLRQGRAGNTIYF.

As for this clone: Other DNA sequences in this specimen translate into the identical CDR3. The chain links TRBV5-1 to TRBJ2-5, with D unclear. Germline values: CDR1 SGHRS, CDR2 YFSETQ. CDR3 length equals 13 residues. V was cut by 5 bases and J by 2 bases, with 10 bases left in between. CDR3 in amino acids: CASSDSPQETQYF. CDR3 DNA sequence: TGCGCCAGCAGTGACTCTCCTCAAGAGACCCAGTACTTC.

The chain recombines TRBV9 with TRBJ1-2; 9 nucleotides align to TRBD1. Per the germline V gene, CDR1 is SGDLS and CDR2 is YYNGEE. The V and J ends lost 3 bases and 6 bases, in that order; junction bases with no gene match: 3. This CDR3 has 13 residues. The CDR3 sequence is CASSDRGLNGYTF. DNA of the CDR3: TGTGCCAGCAGCGACAGGGGGCTTAATGGCTACACCTTC. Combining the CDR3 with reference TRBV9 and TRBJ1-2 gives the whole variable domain DSGVTQTPKHLITATGQRVTLRCSPRSGDLSVYWYQQSLDQGLQFLIQYYNGEERAKGNILERFSAQQFPDLHSELNLSSLELGDSALYFCASSDRGLNGYTFGSGTRLTVV.

The DNA of the CDR3 is TGTGCCAGCAGTTACTTTACTAGCACAGATACGCAGTATTTT. Translation gives CASSYFTSTDTQYF. The genes are TRBV6-6 and TRBJ2-3; D ambiguous. The germline V gene encodes CDR1 MNHNY and CDR2 SVGAGI (reference sequence). V was trimmed by 1 base and J by 0 bases, leaving 5 bases between them. This CDR3 region has 14 residues.

CDR3 residues: CASQGGSPGETQYF. The CDR3, as DNA: TGTGCCAGCCAAGGGGGCTCCCCGGGGGAGACCCAGTACTTC. The chain couples TRBV19 to TRBJ2-5; 7 nucleotides line up with TRBD1. The germline V gene encodes CDR1 LNHDA and CDR2 SQIVND (reference sequence). The CDR3 is made up of 14 amino acids. The ends lost 9 bases at V and 5 bases at J; junction bases unmatched: 12.

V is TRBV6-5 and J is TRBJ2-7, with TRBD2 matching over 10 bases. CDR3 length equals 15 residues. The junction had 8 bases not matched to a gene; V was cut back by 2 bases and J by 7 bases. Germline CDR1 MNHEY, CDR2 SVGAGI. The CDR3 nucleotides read TGTGCCAGCAGTTACCCCAGCGGGGGGGCGGGGGAGCAGTACTTC. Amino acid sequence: CASSYPSGGAGEQYF.